In this sample, the clone carrying this TCR beta chain turned up many times. Its cognate antigen is unknown. These data originate in a study of T cell repertoires in cytomegalovirus infection. Turning to the study itself: An indication of both CMV infection and matching HLA type came from public TCR beta signatures.

Study-level points and caveats: HLA-C-restricted TCR beta clonotypes specific for CMV led the ex vivo response.

TCRdb redid the calling of the reads with MiXCR, one entry per CDR3 protein. The sample lists about 230,000 distinct CDR3 sequences, about 20% seen once, with 15% to 20% in the top ten. The CDR3 sequence is 15 residues long. The V gene's germline CDR1 is SEHNR and CDR2 FQNEAQ (reference sequence). Trimming took 7 bases from V and 0 from J, leaving 15 bases between them. This sequence originates from a human donor in good health (CMV status not recorded). Some clones in this sample may be carry-over from other donors' samples. The source material was CD8+ T cells from PBMCs. V is TRBV7-9 and J is TRBJ1-1; possible D gene TRBD1, 5 bases. The DNA for the CDR3 is TGTGCCAGCATCCACCCGACGGACATGAACACTGAAGCTTTCTTT. It encodes CASIHPTDMNTEAFF.